This T cell receptor beta chain is drawn from a study of cytomegalovirus exposure and HLA in healthy donors. The donors gave bone marrow, and they were healthy. PCR was performed using 60 Vbeta and 13 Jbeta primers. Libraries were prepared by immunoSEQ multiplex PCR; TCRdb keeps only in-frame clonotypes and omits some of them. This table holds 170,000 or so clones, around 80% found once. There are 17 residues in the CDR3. Germline V gene data show CDR1 as GTSNPN and CDR2 as SVGIG (reference sequence). V trimming: 6 bases; J trimming: 1 base; junction bases outside the gene matches: 18. Worth noting for this clone: Its antigen is undetermined.

Study-wide points: In a later analysis, specific HLA alleles were associated with 15,000 or so TCR beta sequences at a 0.05 false discovery rate. The study recorded 164 TCR beta chains that were cytomegalovirus-associated. The authors excluded some V segments, including TRBV6-2 and TRBV6-3, as indistinguishable.

V usage is TRBV30 and J usage is TRBJ2-7; 7 positions agree with TRBD2. The sample consisted of PBMCs. The TCR comes from a young man in good health and CMV-seropositive. CDR3 sequence: CACWSVRREKGSYEQYF. DNA for the CDR3: TGTGCCTGTTGGTCGGTCCGGCGGGAGAAAGGGTCCTACGAGCAGTACTTC.